This record concerns one T cell receptor (beta chain) sequence. Assay: immunoSEQ multiplex PCR; the TCRdb copy retains only in-frame clones and omits some. The sample has about 130,000 clones, 70% to 90% seen once. V was trimmed by 4 bases and J by 1 base, leaving 8 bases between them. The length of the CDR3 is 13 residues. Germline V lookup: CDR1 SGHNT, CDR2 YYREEE (reference sequence). The data derive from a study of blood T cell repertoires in COVID-19. The chain carries TRBV5-4 and TRBJ1-1; no definite D call. The sequence came from a woman in her sixties with acute or convalescent COVID-19. Sequencing was performed on peripheral blood. The CDR3 DNA is TGTGCCAGCAGCCCGCCGGGGAACACTGAAGCTTTCTTT. Translating gives CASSPPGNTEAFF.